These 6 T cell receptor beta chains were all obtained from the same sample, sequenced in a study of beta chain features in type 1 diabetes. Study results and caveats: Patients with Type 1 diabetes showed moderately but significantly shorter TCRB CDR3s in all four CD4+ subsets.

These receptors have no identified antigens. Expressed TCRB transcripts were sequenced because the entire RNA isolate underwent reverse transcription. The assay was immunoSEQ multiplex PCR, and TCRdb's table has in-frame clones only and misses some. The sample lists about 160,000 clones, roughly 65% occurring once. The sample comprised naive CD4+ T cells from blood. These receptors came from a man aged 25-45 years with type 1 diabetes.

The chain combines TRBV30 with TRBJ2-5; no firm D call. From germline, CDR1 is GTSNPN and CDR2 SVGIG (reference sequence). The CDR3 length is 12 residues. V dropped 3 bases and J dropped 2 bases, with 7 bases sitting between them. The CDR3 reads CAWRQIQETQYF. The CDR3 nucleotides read TGTGCCTGGAGACAGATTCAAGAGACCCAGTACTTC.

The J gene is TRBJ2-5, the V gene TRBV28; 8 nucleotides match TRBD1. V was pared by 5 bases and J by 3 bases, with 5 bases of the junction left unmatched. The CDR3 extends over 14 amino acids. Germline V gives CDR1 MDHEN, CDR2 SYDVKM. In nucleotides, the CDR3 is TGTGCCAGCAGTCAGGACAGGGAGAAAGAGACCCAGTACTTC. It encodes CASSQDREKETQYF.

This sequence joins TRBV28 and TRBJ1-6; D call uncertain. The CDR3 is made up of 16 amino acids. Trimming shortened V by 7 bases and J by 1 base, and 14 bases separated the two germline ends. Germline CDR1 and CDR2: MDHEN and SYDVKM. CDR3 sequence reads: CASIFSRGSYNSPLHF. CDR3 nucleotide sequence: TGTGCCAGCATTTTCTCCCGAGGGTCCTATAATTCACCCCTCCACTTT. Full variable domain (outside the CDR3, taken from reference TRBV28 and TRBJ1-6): DVKVTQSSRYLVKRTGEKVFLECVQDMDHENMFWYRQDPGLGLRLIYFSYDVKMKEKGDIPEGYSVSREKKERFSLILESASTNQTSMYLCASIFSRGSYNSPLHFGNGTRLTVT.

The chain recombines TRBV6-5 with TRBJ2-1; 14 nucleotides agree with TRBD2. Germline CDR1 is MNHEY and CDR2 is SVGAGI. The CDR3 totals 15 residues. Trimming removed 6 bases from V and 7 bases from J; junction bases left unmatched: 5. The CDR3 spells CASSRLAGGRNEQFF. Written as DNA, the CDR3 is TGTGCCAGCAGCCGACTAGCGGGGGGGAGGAATGAGCAGTTCTTC.

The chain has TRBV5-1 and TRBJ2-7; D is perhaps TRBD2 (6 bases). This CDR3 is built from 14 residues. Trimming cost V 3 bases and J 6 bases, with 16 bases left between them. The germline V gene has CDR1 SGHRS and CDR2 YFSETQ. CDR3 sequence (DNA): TGCGCCAGCAGCTCAGGGTTTTCAGCGGGCGAGCAGTACTTC. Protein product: CASSSGFSAGEQYF.

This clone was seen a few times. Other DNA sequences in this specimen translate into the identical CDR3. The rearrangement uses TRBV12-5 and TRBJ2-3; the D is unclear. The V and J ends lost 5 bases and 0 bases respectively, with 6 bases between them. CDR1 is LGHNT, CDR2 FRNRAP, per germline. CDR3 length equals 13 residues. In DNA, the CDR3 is TGTGCTAGTGGTCCCCCCAGCACAGATACGCAGTATTTT. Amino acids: CASGPPSTDTQYF.